This T cell receptor (beta chain) stems from a study of blood T cells in healthy people across ages. Germline-derived CDR1 and CDR2 are SGHRS and YFSETQ. V was clipped by 2 bases and J by 4 bases; unmatched bases: 3. The CDR3 extends over 16 amino acids. The authors ran a second PCR of roughly 6 to 12 cycles using a sample-barcoded 5' primer and a J-beta primer mix. TCRdb reprocessed the 5' RACE reads via MiXCR and lists one record per CDR3 protein. The sample contains under 1,000,000 distinct CDR3 sequences, about 37% of which appear only once. This receptor was identified in a young man in good health. The specimen sequenced was blood. V gene TRBV5-1 combines with J gene TRBJ2-1; 13 nucleotides match TRBD2. For the CDR3, the DNA is TGCGCCAGCAGCTTCCGGACTAGCGGGGGTTACAATGAGCAGTTCTTC. It codes for CASSFRTSGGYNEQFF.